The 27 T cell receptor beta chains reported below all come from one sample, sequenced in a study of cytotoxic CD8 clonotypes in ibrutinib-treated CLL (dated by TCRdb to the early 2020s). Library generation was performed with the immunoSEQ multiplex PCR assay. The source is immuneACCESS, and TCRdb retained only in-frame sequences with V and J called. Part of the clones is not carried over; for the studies checked, unresolved V genes explain less than half of this, and the remainder is unexplained. The table for this sample lists nearly 300,000 clones; roughly 76% of them were counted only once. The ten largest clones capture about 6% of the sample. Explained via the paper, the time point label denotes: progressive disease on ibrutinib. The sample here was PBMCs, taken at disease progression, from a patient treated with ibrutinib. The receptors derive from a human donor with chronic lymphocytic leukemia.

In this sample, this clone turned up once. The rearrangement links TRBV7-9 to TRBJ2-7; the D gene could be TRBD1 or TRBD2 (5 bases each). The V end was cut by 5 bases, the J end by 6 bases, with 17 bases between. The V gene's germline CDR1 is SEHNR and CDR2 FQNEAQ (reference sequence). The CDR3 loop spans 14 amino acids. CDR3 in DNA: TGTGCCAGCAGCGTCCGGGACGCCCGTGCCGAGCAGTACTTC. Translation gives CASSVRDARAEQYF.

The chain combines TRBV5-1 with TRBJ2-7, with 8 bases that match TRBD2. V gave up 5 bases and J gave up 0 bases; unmatched junction bases: 4. The CDR3 has 14 residues. Germline assignment: CDR1 SGHRS and CDR2 YFSETQ. The CDR3 nucleotides are TGCGCCAGCAGGTGGGGACTAGACTCCTACGAGCAGTACTTC. This translates into CASRWGLDSYEQYF.

J is TRBJ2-7 and V is TRBV6-6; D tentatively reads TRBD1 or TRBD2 (5 bases each). Trimming shortened V by 6 bases and J by 3 bases, and 15 bases separated the two germline ends. Looked up from germline, CDR1 is MNHNY and CDR2 is SVGAGI (reference sequence). The CDR3 consists of 14 residues. The CDR3 coding sequence is TGTGCCAGCAGCCCCCGGGACGATTACTACGAGCAGTACTTC. It encodes CASSPRDDYYEQYF.

V usage is TRBV28 and J usage is TRBJ1-5; D uncertain. The CDR3 has 15 amino acids. Germline V gene data show CDR1 as MDHEN and CDR2 as SYDVKM. V shed 3 bases and J shed 0 bases, with 9 bases lying between them. CDR3 coding DNA: TGTGCCAGCAGTTTGCGGCAGCTTAGCAATCAGCCCCAGCATTTT. It yields the protein CASSLRQLSNQPQHF.

J is TRBJ2-2 and V is TRBV4-1, with TRBD2 identical over 11 bases. The length of the CDR3 is 17 residues. V lost 0 bases, J lost 4 bases, and 4 bases stayed unmatched. Germline lookup yields CDR1 MGHRA and CDR2 YSYEKL. DNA for the CDR3: TGCGCCAGCAGCCAAGATAGACTAGCGGGGTTCACCGGGGAGCTGTTTTTT. Protein: CASSQDRLAGFTGELFF.

The chain recombines TRBV27 with TRBJ2-7; 7 nucleotides align to TRBD2. Germline CDR1 and CDR2: MNHEY and SMNVEV (reference sequence). The CDR3 runs 14 residues. Trimming removed 6 bases from V and 2 bases from J; junction bases left unmatched: 7. CDR3 sequence reads: CASSPFGRAYEQYF. CDR3 nucleotide sequence: TGTGCCAGCAGCCCATTTGGGAGGGCCTACGAGCAGTACTTC.

The rearrangement links TRBV28 to TRBJ1-4; no clear D gene. Between the trimmed V and J ends, which lost 5 bases and 12 bases, there was a span of 19 bases. The germline V gene encodes CDR1 MDHEN and CDR2 SYDVKM. The CDR3 totals 14 residues. The CDR3 sequence: CASSLQGPAVQLFF. CDR3 DNA sequence: TGTGCCAGCAGTCTCCAAGGGCCGGCGGTACAACTGTTTTTT.

The J gene is TRBJ1-2, the V gene TRBV11-2; D is ambiguous. The CDR3 totals 12 residues. V shed 1 base and J shed 5 bases, with 5 bases lying between them. Germline V gene sequence: CDR1 SGHAT, CDR2 FQNNGV. The CDR3 reads CASSLGRYGYTF. CDR3 nucleotides: TGTGCCAGCAGCTTAGGGCGTTATGGCTACACCTTC. The full variable domain, completed using reference TRBV11-2 and TRBJ1-2, is EAGVAQSPRYKIIEKRQSVAFWCNPISGHATLYWYQQILGQGPKLLIQFQNNGVVDDSQLPKDRFSAERLKGVDSTLKIQPAKLEDSAVYLCASSLGRYGYTFGSGTRLTVV.

The gene calls are TRBV7-3 and TRBJ1-1, with D hard to call. The V end lost 2 bases, the J end lost 4 bases, and 8 bases lay between the germline ends. This CDR3 comprises 13 residues. Germline V gene lookup returns CDR1 SGHTA and CDR2 FQGTGA. CDR3 in DNA: TGTGCCAGCAGCTTAGGCCTCGGCACTGAAGCTTTCTTT. Encoded protein: CASSLGLGTEAFF.

The V and J genes are TRBV5-6 and TRBJ2-1, with 9 bases that match TRBD2. The V and J ends lost 5 bases and 6 bases, in that order; junction bases with no gene match: 15. Germline CDR1 and CDR2: SGHDT and YYEEEE. The length of the CDR3 is 17 residues. The CDR3: CASRRRNLAGLGNEQFF. CDR3 DNA: TGTGCCAGCAGACGGCGGAATCTAGCGGGGCTAGGCAATGAGCAGTTCTTC.

The V gene is TRBV6-5, the J gene TRBJ2-5, with a weak D call TRBD2 (5 bases). There are 14 residues in the CDR3. The germline gives CDR1 MNHEY, CDR2 SVGAGI. V gave up 2 bases and J gave up 2 bases, with 9 bases separating them. CDR3: CASSYARGQETQYF. The DNA for the CDR3 is TGTGCCAGCAGTTACGCCCGGGGACAAGAGACCCAGTACTTC.

The rearrangement uses TRBV2 and TRBJ2-5; 12 nucleotides agree with TRBD2. Germline V CDR1 and CDR2: SNHLY, FYNNEI. The CDR3 consists of 16 residues. With V trimmed by 3 bases and J by 4 bases, 6 bases remained unmatched. The chain's CDR3 is CASSEDGLAGSETQYF. CDR3 bases: TGTGCCAGCAGTGAGGACGGACTAGCGGGATCAGAGACCCAGTACTTC.

In its sample, this clone was seen once. The chain combines TRBV7-6 with TRBJ2-7, with D possibly being TRBD1 or TRBD2 (5 bases each). The length of the CDR3 is 13 residues. The ends were cut back, 5 bases at V and 3 bases at J, with 11 bases in the middle. The germline V gene has CDR1 SGHVS and CDR2 FNYEAQ. The CDR3 reads CASSHGGGYEQYF. In nucleotides, the CDR3 is TGTGCCAGCAGCCATGGGGGTGGCTACGAGCAGTACTTC.

The V call is TRBV10-3, the J call TRBJ1-1; perhaps TRBD1 as D (5 bases). This CDR3 contains 12 residues. V shed 11 bases and J shed 6 bases, with 16 bases lying between them. Germline CDR1 and CDR2: ENHRY and SYGVKD. The CDR3 DNA is TGTGCCGGGGGGGGAACCCGATCTGAAGCTTTCTTT. Protein product: CAGGGTRSEAFF.

This chain uses TRBV28 with TRBJ2-7, with unresolved D. This CDR3 is built from 12 residues. Germline lookup yields CDR1 MDHEN and CDR2 SYDVKM. Between the trimmed V and J ends, which lost 6 bases and 6 bases, there was a span of 12 bases. The CDR3 sequence: CASSLLRTEQYF. In DNA, the CDR3 is TGTGCCAGCAGCCTCCTTCGGACCGAGCAGTACTTC.

This chain connects TRBV5-6 to TRBJ1-3; D uncertain. V was shortened by 4 bases and J by 0 bases, with 11 bases between the two germline ends. The CDR3 sequence is 15 residues long. CDR1 and CDR2 from the germline V gene are SGHDT and YYEEEE. CDR3 protein: CASSPSRFSGNTIYF. The CDR3 DNA follows: TGTGCCAGCAGCCCGAGCAGGTTCTCTGGAAACACCATATATTTT.

V gene TRBV7-3 combines with J gene TRBJ2-3; TRBD2 aligns across 9 bases. Germline loops: CDR1 SGHTA, CDR2 FQGTGA. The J segment lost 6 bases and the V segment lost 2 bases, leaving 15 bases of the junction unmatched. This CDR3 region has 18 residues. CDR3 loop: CASSLAGGPLVSLDTQYF. DNA of the CDR3: TGTGCCAGCAGCTTAGCGGGAGGGCCTTTAGTTTCCTTGGATACGCAGTATTTT.

This chain uses TRBV11-3 with TRBJ2-7, with D tentatively TRBD1 or TRBD2 (5 bases each). CDR1 is SGHNT and CDR2 is YENEEA in the germline V gene. The CDR3 covers 14 residues. Trimming pared 5 bases from V and 6 bases from J, leaving 17 bases between. The CDR3 DNA reads as TGTGCCAGCAGCCGAGGGGATTTGGTCGGCGAGCAGTACTTC. This sequence encodes CASSRGDLVGEQYF.

This clone was found once. This chain connects TRBV5-4 to TRBJ2-1, with D unclear. There are 13 residues in the CDR3. Deletions cut 4 bases from V and 4 bases from J, with 9 bases between. CDR1 is SGHNT and CDR2 is YYREEE in the germline V gene (reference sequence). For the CDR3, the DNA is TGTGCCAGCAGCCCAAATTTATACAATGAGCAGTTCTTC. The encoded protein is CASSPNLYNEQFF.

The chain joins TRBV29-1 to TRBJ2-7; D remains unclear. The CDR3 is made up of 12 amino acids. The germline V gene has CDR1 SQVTM and CDR2 ANQGSEA. Trimming stripped 6 bases from V and 5 bases from J, with 14 bases between. DNA for the CDR3: TGCAGCGTGGGCGAGATTAGGGACGAGCAGTACTTC. Its translation: CSVGEIRDEQYF.

J is TRBJ1-2 and V is TRBV29-1; no clear D. V dropped 4 bases and J dropped 1 base, with 7 bases sitting between them. The CDR3 length is 12 residues. Looked up from germline, CDR1 is SQVTM and CDR2 is ANQGSEA. CDR3 sequence: CSVGIINYGYTF. In DNA, the CDR3 is TGCAGCGTTGGTATTATTAACTATGGCTACACCTTC.

This clone was detected only a few times. The genes are TRBV19 and TRBJ2-7; D possibly corresponds to TRBD2 (5 bases). The CDR3 contains 14 residues. V shed 2 bases and J shed 6 bases, with 14 bases lying between them. Per germline, CDR1 LNHDA and CDR2 SQIVND (reference sequence). The CDR3: CASSIPGIVSEQYF. The CDR3 region has the DNA TGTGCCAGTAGTATACCCGGGATCGTAAGCGAGCAGTACTTC.

This clone was detected only once. The CDR3 DNA follows: TGTGCCAGCAGCTTTCCAGGACCTGGAGGCAATCAGCCCCAGCATTTT. Encoded protein: CASSFPGPGGNQPQHF. The chain joins TRBV7-2 to TRBJ1-5; D is uncertain. The germline CDR1 and CDR2 sequences are SGHTA and FQGNSA. V was cut by 3 bases and J by 2 bases, with 14 bases left in between. The CDR3 sequence is 16 residues long. The whole variable domain, remainder taken from reference TRBV7-2 and TRBJ1-5, is GAGVSQSPSNKVTEKGKDVELRCDPISGHTALYWYRQSLGQGLEFLIYFQGNSAPDKSGLPSDRFSAERTGGSVSTLTIQRTQQEDSAVYLCASSFPGPGGNQPQHFGDGTRLSIL.

V usage is TRBV9 and J usage is TRBJ2-5; tentative D call: TRBD2 (7 bases). V was shortened by 0 bases and J by 11 bases, with 17 bases between the two germline ends. Germline V gene sequence: CDR1 SGDLS, CDR2 YYNGEE. This CDR3 spans 14 amino acids. CDR3 nucleotides: TGTGCCAGCAGCGTAGAATCGGAAGGGAGGGGGCAGTACTTC. Translated: CASSVESEGRGQYF.

The chain has TRBV7-2 and TRBJ1-2; D perhaps matches TRBD1 (5 bases). Trimming removed 1 base from V and 4 bases from J, with 10 bases in between. The CDR3 extends over 14 amino acids. Germline lookup yields CDR1 SGHTA and CDR2 FQGNSA. CDR3 sequence reads: CASSLGDRGYGYTF. The DNA of the CDR3 is TGTGCCAGCAGCTTAGGCGACAGAGGCTATGGCTACACCTTC. The full variable domain, rest sourced from reference TRBV7-2 and TRBJ1-2, is GAGVSQSPSNKVTEKGKDVELRCDPISGHTALYWYRQSLGQGLEFLIYFQGNSAPDKSGLPSDRFSAERTGGSVSTLTIQRTQQEDSAVYLCASSLGDRGYGYTFGSGTRLTVV.

This clone was observed a handful of times. The chain carries TRBV7-3 and TRBJ2-2; TRBD1 matches 9 bases. Germline CDR1 and CDR2: SGHTA and FQGTGA. The CDR3 totals 16 residues. V lost 5 bases to trimming and J lost 4 bases; unmatched junction nucleotides: 8. The CDR3 spells CASSPTGGSSTGELFF. As DNA, the CDR3 is TGTGCCAGCAGCCCAACAGGGGGCTCAAGCACCGGGGAGCTGTTTTTT.

This clone was seen a handful of times. The chain links TRBV4-1 to TRBJ1-6; D is unclear. The ends were cut back, 2 bases at V and 6 bases at J, with 11 bases in the middle. The CDR3 has 15 residues. Germline V gives CDR1 MGHRA, CDR2 YSYEKL. The CDR3 reads CASSQIGQSNSPLHF. The CDR3 bases are TGCGCCAGCAGCCAAATTGGGCAGTCTAATTCACCCCTCCACTTT.